The present T cell receptor (beta chain) was sequenced within a study of T cells in Graves' hyperthyroidism and ophthalmopathy. This clonotype was counted ten times or more. CDR3 length: 14 amino acids. V lost 5 bases to trimming and J lost 2 bases, with 14 bases between them. Germline V gives CDR1 DFQATT, CDR2 SNEGSKA (reference sequence). RNA transcripts provided the source from which TCR beta CDR3 regions were amplified. The study used the HTBI primer set for a first-round RT-PCR of the TCR CDR3. A single record per CDR3 protein comes from TCRdb applying MiXCR to the multiplex PCR reads. This sample has 300,000 to 350,000 distinct CDR3 sequences, with over 15% found just once.

This chain uses TRBV20-1 with TRBJ2-3; no reliable D call. Material: blood. The receptor was isolated from a man between 25 and 39 years old with Graves' hyperthyroidism. CDR3 loop: CSAPRRENTDTQYF. DNA for the CDR3: TGCAGTGCTCCCCGACGCGAGAACACAGATACGCAGTATTTT.